This T cell receptor (beta chain) was documented in a study of blood T cell repertoires in COVID-19. Background on the study: PBMCs, B-cell-depleted T cells, or T cells provided the cDNA or gDNA that made up the material.

CDR3 length: 12 residues. Germline CDR1 SNHLY, CDR2 FYNNEI. Trimming cost V 4 bases and J 6 bases, with 7 bases left between them. Using immunoSEQ multiplex PCR, the repertoire was profiled, and TCRdb retains in-frame clones only, with some absent. The sample has more than 300,000 clones; just over 85% are singletons. Symptom resolution, clearance, or two negative PCRs marked donors in Cohort 3 as recovered. The chain couples TRBV2 to TRBJ2-1, with D possibly matching TRBD2 (6 bases). The sample consisted of PBMCs or T cells enriched from blood (not recorded which). This TCR came from a man younger than 45 who had recovered from COVID-19. DNA for the CDR3: TGTGCCAGCAGTGTGGAGGGCAATGAGCAGTTCTTC. Protein sequence: CASSVEGNEQFF.